This passage covers 23 T cell receptor beta chains from one sample sequenced in a study of shared clonotypes between healthy human individuals. Clones were read by immunoSEQ multiplex PCR, and TCRdb kept only the in-frame ones, dropping some. Of about 600,000 clones listed, about 97% are singletons. The specimen was naive CD4+ T cells sorted from blood. Subset described: CD45RA+ positively selected. These receptors came from a woman in her 30s in good health.

This chain joins TRBV5-5 and TRBJ1-5; D gene unclear. In germline, CDR1 is SGHKS, CDR2 YYEKEE (reference sequence). Trimming left V 0 bases short and J 0 bases short, with 13 bases between. The CDR3 extends over 17 amino acids. CDR3 in amino acids: CASSLVGRSYSNQPQHF. The CDR3, as DNA: TGTGCCAGCAGCTTGGTAGGCCGTTCTTATAGCAATCAGCCCCAGCATTTT.

The chain is built from TRBV2 and TRBJ2-7; a possible D gene is TRBD2 (6 bases). CDR1 is SNHLY and CDR2 is FYNNEI in the germline V gene. CDR3 length: 14 residues. Deletions cut 6 bases from V and 7 bases from J, with 19 bases between. The DNA of the CDR3 is TGTGCCAGCAGGGAGGACGGGGGAGGTTATGAGCAGTACTTC. It is translated as CASREDGGGYEQYF.

The CDR3 DNA reads TGTGCCAGCAGCGAGGGGGTCACCGGGGAGCTGTTTTTT. Amino acid sequence: CASSEGVTGELFF. The chain is built from TRBV9 and TRBJ2-2, with D possibly being TRBD1 (6 bases). CDR3 size: 13 residues. Per germline, CDR1 SGDLS and CDR2 YYNGEE. V lost 3 bases and J 4 bases, leaving 7 bases between the germline ends.

The chain recombines TRBV12-2 with TRBJ2-7; TRBD1 reflects the table's D call only, with no check against the DNA. TRBV12-2 is termed a pseudogene. The CDR3 is 15 residues long. The chain's CDR3 is CASRKRGRDSYEQYF. CDR3 nucleotide sequence: TGTGCAAGTCGCAAAAGGGGCAGGGACTCCTACGAGCAGTACTTC.

The genes are TRBV28 and TRBJ2-1, with no clear D. The germline gives CDR1 MDHEN, CDR2 SYDVKM. V lost 6 bases to trimming and J lost 10 bases, with 13 bases between them. CDR3 size: 12 residues. CDR3 nucleotides: TGTGCCAGCAGCCCAGGCGCCTACGAGCAGTTCTTC. Protein: CASSPGAYEQFF.

V is TRBV7-3 and J is TRBJ1-6; D remains ambiguous. Germline CDR1 is SGHTA and CDR2 is FQGTGA. The CDR3 is made up of 13 amino acids. Trimming removed 0 bases at V and 6 bases at J, with 3 bases between. The CDR3 DNA reads TGTGCCAGCAGCTTAACCGCTAATTCACCCCTCCACTTT. Translation: CASSLTANSPLHF. Looking up the rest from reference TRBV7-3 and TRBJ1-6 gives the full variable domain: GAGVSQTPSNKVTEKGKYVELRCDPISGHTALYWYRQSLGQGPEFLIYFQGTGAADDSGLPNDRFFAVRPEGSVSTLKIQRTERGDSAVYLCASSLTANSPLHFGNGTRLTVT.

The chain joins TRBV19 to TRBJ2-4; D ambiguous. V was cut by 4 bases and J by 10 bases, with 8 bases left in between. The V gene's germline CDR1 is LNHDA and CDR2 SQIVND (reference sequence). CDR3 length: 11 residues. The CDR3 here is CASSTTEIQYF. The DNA of the CDR3 is TGTGCCAGTAGTACGACGGAGATTCAGTACTTC. The full variable domain, completed using reference TRBV19 and TRBJ2-4, is DGGITQSPKYLFRKEGQNVTLSCEQNLNHDAMYWYRQDPGQGLRLIYYSQIVNDFQKGDIAEGYSVSREKKESFPLTVTSAQKNPTAFYLCASSTTEIQYFGAGTRLSVL.

This clone was observed a single time. The rearrangement links TRBV2 to TRBJ2-7; the D is unclear. Trimming took 4 bases from V and 3 from J, leaving 4 bases between them. Germline lookup yields CDR1 SNHLY and CDR2 FYNNEI. This CDR3 has 11 residues. CDR3 coding DNA: TGTGCCAGCAGTGTTGTCTACGAGCAGTACTTC. Its translation is CASSVVYEQYF. The whole variable domain, filled in from reference TRBV2 and TRBJ2-7, reads EPEVTQTPSHQVTQMGQEVILRCVPISNHLYFYWYRQILGQKVEFLVSFYNNEISEKSEIFDDQFSVERPDGSNFTLKIRSTKLEDSAMYFCASSVVYEQYFGPGTRLTVT.

The chain recombines TRBV4-1 with TRBJ1-1; D possibly corresponds to TRBD1 (5 bases). CDR1 MGHRA and CDR2 YSYEKL come from the germline V gene. The CDR3 is made up of 14 amino acids. Trimming stripped 1 base from V and 3 bases from J, with 9 bases between. The CDR3 protein is CASSQASGYTEAFF. As DNA, the CDR3 is TGCGCCAGCAGCCAAGCTTCAGGGTACACTGAAGCTTTCTTT.

The chain combines TRBV4-1 with TRBJ1-2; the match to TRBD1 covers 8 bases. CDR1 is MGHRA and CDR2 is YSYEKL in the germline V gene. This CDR3 contains 17 residues. J was trimmed by 4 bases and V by 1 base; bases with no gene match: 11. CDR3 in amino acids: CASSQGPLGQGIYGYTF. The CDR3 DNA reads TGCGCCAGCAGCCAAGGTCCCCTCGGACAGGGTATCTATGGCTACACCTTC.

The V and J genes are TRBV28 and TRBJ2-7; 9 bases align to TRBD2. Trimming cost V 4 bases and J 5 bases; bases outside gene matches: 12. The CDR3 consists of 16 residues. The germline V gene encodes CDR1 MDHEN and CDR2 SYDVKM. CDR3 nucleotides: TGTGCCAGCAGTTCGTTGGGCGGACTAGCGAGCGACGAGCAGTACTTC. Encoded protein: CASSSLGGLASDEQYF.

The chain couples TRBV10-3 to TRBJ2-5; D gene unclear. The CDR3 spans 12 residues. Germline V CDR1 and CDR2: ENHRY, SYGVKD. The V end was cut by 0 bases, the J end by 5 bases, with 4 bases between. The CDR3 is CAISESKETQYF. The CDR3 DNA is TGTGCCATCAGTGAGTCGAAGGAGACCCAGTACTTC.

Here the CDR3 reads CASGAGGERTQYF. The CDR3 DNA reads TGTGCCAGCGGAGCGGGTGGGGAGCGGACCCAGTACTTC. The V and J genes are TRBV2 and TRBJ2-5; tentative D call: TRBD2 (6 bases). V was trimmed by 8 bases and J by 7 bases, leaving 17 bases between them. Germline V CDR1 and CDR2: SNHLY, FYNNEI. The CDR3 consists of 13 residues.

This chain links TRBV18 with TRBJ2-4, with no clear D. This CDR3 region has 15 residues. The V end lost 6 bases, the J end lost 0 bases, and 12 bases lay between the germline ends. From germline, CDR1 is KGHSH and CDR2 LQKENI. For the CDR3, the DNA is TGTGCCAGCTCCCGACCTACGCTAGCCAAAAACATTCAGTACTTC. It is translated as CASSRPTLAKNIQYF.

The table lists this clone with a count of one. The J gene is TRBJ2-1, the V gene TRBV5-1; 14 nucleotides match TRBD2. There are 16 residues in the CDR3. Germline V gene data show CDR1 as SGHRS and CDR2 as YFSETQ. V was clipped by 6 bases and J by 2 bases; unmatched bases: 4. The CDR3 protein is CASTGTSGRAYNEQFF. The CDR3 DNA follows: TGCGCCAGCACCGGGACTAGCGGGAGAGCCTACAATGAGCAGTTCTTC.

The V and J genes are TRBV28 and TRBJ2-7, with D maybe TRBD2 (6 bases). The CDR3 is made up of 12 amino acids. The ends were cut back, 8 bases at V and 1 base at J, with 9 bases in the middle. CDR1 is MDHEN and CDR2 is SYDVKM in the germline V gene. The CDR3 region is CASGGPSYEQYF. The CDR3 DNA is TGTGCCAGCGGAGGGCCATCCTACGAGCAGTACTTC.

V usage is TRBV2 and J usage is TRBJ2-1; 8 positions agree with TRBD1. The CDR3 length is 15 residues. Germline V gene lookup returns CDR1 SNHLY and CDR2 FYNNEI. Losses at the gene ends were 8 bases for V and 6 bases for J; bases not matched to a gene: 12. This CDR3 is CASRRPGTGSNEQFF. The CDR3 nucleotides are TGTGCCAGCCGCCGACCCGGGACAGGTTCCAATGAGCAGTTCTTC.

V usage is TRBV6-5 and J usage is TRBJ2-7, with TRBD1 matching 7 bases. CDR3 length: 14 residues. From germline, CDR1 is MNHEY and CDR2 SVGAGI. V lost 4 bases, J lost 5 bases, and 8 bases stayed unmatched. CDR3 coding DNA: TGTGCCAGCAGTTCACAGGGGAGAGGTGACGAGCAGTACTTC. Amino acids: CASSSQGRGDEQYF.

The V gene is TRBV6-1, the J gene TRBJ2-1; possibly TRBD1 for D (7 bases). The CDR3 extends over 14 amino acids. Per the germline V gene, CDR1 is MNHNS and CDR2 is SASEGT. V was trimmed by 4 bases and J by 6 bases, leaving 13 bases between them. The CDR3 DNA reads TGTGCCAGCAGTGGTCGGCAGGGGGGCAATGAGCAGTTCTTC. Translated, it gives CASSGRQGGNEQFF.

This rearrangement joins TRBV2 to TRBJ1-5; unclear D gene. Germline V gene sequence: CDR1 SNHLY, CDR2 FYNNEI. The CDR3 has 14 residues. Trimming shortened V by 2 bases and J by 3 bases, and 8 bases separated the two germline ends. The CDR3 loop reads CASSETVPNQPQHF. The CDR3 nucleotides read TGTGCCAGCAGTGAAACAGTCCCCAATCAGCCCCAGCATTTT.

The CDR3 DNA follows: TGCGCCAGCAGCCGGACAGGTGGCGCAGAAGAGACCCAGTACTTC. Translation gives CASSRTGGAEETQYF. The chain recombines TRBV5-1 with TRBJ2-5, with TRBD1 matching 7 bases. This CDR3 is 15 amino acids long. Germline CDR1 SGHRS, CDR2 YFSETQ. V lost 4 bases to trimming and J lost 3 bases; unmatched junction nucleotides: 9.

This clone was observed a single time. The rearrangement links TRBV18 to TRBJ2-5, with D unresolved. The end of the DNA fits TRBJ2-7 better, so the J call may be wrong. The CDR3 is 16 amino acids. Germline lookup yields CDR1 KGHSH and CDR2 LQKENI. The CDR3, as DNA: TGTGCCAGCTCACCACCTAACAGCGAGGTGTCCTACGAGCAGTACTTC. Residues: CASSPPNSEVSYEQYF.

The gene calls are TRBV5-1 and TRBJ2-6; D gene unclear. Trimming removed 4 bases at V and 1 base at J, with 12 bases between. This CDR3 has 16 amino acids. Germline values: CDR1 SGHRS, CDR2 YFSETQ. The CDR3 DNA is TGCGCCAGCAGCGGACGGACCCGATCTGGGGCCAACGTCCTGACTTTC. Its translation is CASSGRTRSGANVLTF.